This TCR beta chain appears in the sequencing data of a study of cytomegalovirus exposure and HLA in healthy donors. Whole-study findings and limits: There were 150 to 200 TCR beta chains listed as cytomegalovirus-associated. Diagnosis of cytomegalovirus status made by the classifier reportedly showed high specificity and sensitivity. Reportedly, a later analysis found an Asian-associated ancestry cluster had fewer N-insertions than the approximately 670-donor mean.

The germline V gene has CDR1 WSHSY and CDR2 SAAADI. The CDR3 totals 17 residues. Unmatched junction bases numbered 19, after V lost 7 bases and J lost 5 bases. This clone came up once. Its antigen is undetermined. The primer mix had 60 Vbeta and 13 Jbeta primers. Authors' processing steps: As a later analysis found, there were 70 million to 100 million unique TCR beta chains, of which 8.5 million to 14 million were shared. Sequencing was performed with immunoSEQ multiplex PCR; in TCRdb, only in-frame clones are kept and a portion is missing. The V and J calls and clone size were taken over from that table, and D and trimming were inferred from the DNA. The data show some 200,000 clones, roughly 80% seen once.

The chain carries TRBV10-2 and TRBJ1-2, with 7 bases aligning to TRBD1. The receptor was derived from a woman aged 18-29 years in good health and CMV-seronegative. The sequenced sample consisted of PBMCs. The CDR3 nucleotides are TGCGCCAGCACCTCCGGATGGACAGGAACGTTGGCTTATGGCTACACCTTC. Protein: CASTSGWTGTLAYGYTF.